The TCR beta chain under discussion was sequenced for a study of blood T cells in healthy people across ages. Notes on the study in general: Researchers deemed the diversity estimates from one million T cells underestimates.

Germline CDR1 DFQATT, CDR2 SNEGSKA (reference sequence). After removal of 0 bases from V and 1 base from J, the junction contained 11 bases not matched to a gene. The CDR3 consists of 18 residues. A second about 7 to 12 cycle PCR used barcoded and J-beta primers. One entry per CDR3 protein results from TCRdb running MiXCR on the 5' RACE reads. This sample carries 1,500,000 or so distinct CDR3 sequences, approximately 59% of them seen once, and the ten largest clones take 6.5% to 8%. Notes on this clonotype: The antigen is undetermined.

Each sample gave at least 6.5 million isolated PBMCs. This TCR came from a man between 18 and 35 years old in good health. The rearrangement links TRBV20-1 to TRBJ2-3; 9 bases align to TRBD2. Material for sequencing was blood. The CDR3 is CSAREASGVNPGTDTQYF. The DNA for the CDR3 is TGCAGTGCTAGAGAGGCTAGCGGGGTAAACCCTGGCACAGATACGCAGTATTTT.